The next 10 T cell receptor beta chains were all read from a single sample in a study of cytotoxic CD8 clonotypes in ibrutinib-treated CLL. Using immunoSEQ multiplex PCR, the repertoire was profiled, and TCRdb retains in-frame clones only, with some absent. The sample includes 270,000 or so clones, approximately 79% of them seen just once. The source was PBMCs, collected at disease progression, from a patient treated with ibrutinib. The receptors were gathered from a human donor with chronic lymphocytic leukemia.

The V call is TRBV5-4, the J call TRBJ1-1; possibly TRBD1 for D (6 bases). The CDR3 runs 14 residues. Germline loops: CDR1 SGHNT, CDR2 YYREEE (reference sequence). Trimming left V 0 bases short and J 6 bases short, with 12 bases between. CDR3 bases: TGTGCCAGCAGCTTGGACAGGGAGACCCCTGAAGCTTTCTTT. Its translation: CASSLDRETPEAFF.

To note about this clone: Other DNA sequences from this sample encode an identical CDR3 as well. The CDR3 sequence: CASSPGQGPYEQYF. CDR3 in DNA: TGTGCCAGCAGTCCGGGACAGGGGCCATACGAGCAGTACTTC. The chain links TRBV27 to TRBJ2-7, with TRBD1 identical over 10 bases. Per germline, CDR1 MNHEY and CDR2 SMNVEV (reference sequence). The CDR3 loop spans 14 amino acids. V lost 5 bases and J lost 4; bases outside the gene matches: 5.

The chain links TRBV25-1 to TRBJ2-2; 9 bases align to TRBD1. CDR3 size: 17 residues. The junction had 6 bases not matched to a gene; V was cut back by 2 bases and J by 2 bases. Germline CDR1 is MGHDK and CDR2 is SYGVNS. CDR3 sequence (DNA): TGTGCCAGCAGTGAACCCCGACAGGGGGTTAACACCGGGGAGCTGTTTTTT. Its translation is CASSEPRQGVNTGELFF.

The rearrangement uses TRBV13 and TRBJ2-7; the D gene could be TRBD1 or TRBD2 (5 bases each). V lost 5 bases and J lost 5, with 19 bases in between. This CDR3 region has 15 residues. CDR1 is PRHDT and CDR2 is FYEKMQ in the germline V gene (reference sequence). CDR3 nucleotides: TGTGCCAGCAGCCTACACTCCCAGGGTAGCGACGAGCAGTACTTC. Its protein product is CASSLHSQGSDEQYF.

This chain links TRBV7-9 with TRBJ1-2; 7 bases are a match to TRBD1. V lost 5 bases, J lost 6 bases, and 3 bases stayed unmatched. CDR3 length: 12 amino acids. In germline, CDR1 is SEHNR, CDR2 FQNEAQ (reference sequence). In nucleotides, the CDR3 is TGTGCCAGCAGCGAAGACAGGGATGGCTACACCTTC. Its translation: CASSEDRDGYTF.

The chain is built from TRBV27 and TRBJ2-7; TRBD2 matches at 9 bases. Unmatched junction bases numbered 6, after V lost 3 bases and J lost 3 bases. The CDR3 loop spans 15 amino acids. Germline V gene data show CDR1 as MNHEY and CDR2 as SMNVEV (reference sequence). CDR3 amino acids: CASSFSQREDYEQYF. CDR3 sequence (DNA): TGTGCCAGCAGTTTCTCCCAGCGGGAGGACTACGAGCAGTACTTC.

This chain uses TRBV11-2 with TRBJ2-7; unclear D gene. The CDR3 covers 11 residues. The germline gives CDR1 SGHAT, CDR2 FQNNGV. V lost 5 bases and J lost 6, with 8 bases in between. CDR3 in amino acids: CASSPGREQYF. Written as DNA, the CDR3 is TGTGCCAGCAGCCCCGGCCGCGAGCAGTACTTC. The variable domain in full, completed from reference TRBV11-2 and TRBJ2-7, reads EAGVAQSPRYKIIEKRQSVAFWCNPISGHATLYWYQQILGQGPKLLIQFQNNGVVDDSQLPKDRFSAERLKGVDSTLKIQPAKLEDSAVYLCASSPGREQYFGPGTRLTVT.

This rearrangement joins TRBV28 to TRBJ2-5, with D possibly TRBD1 on 5 matching bases. Per the germline V gene, CDR1 is MDHEN and CDR2 is SYDVKM. V lost 5 bases, J lost 5 bases, and 9 bases lay in between. The CDR3 is made up of 12 amino acids. For the CDR3, the DNA is TGTGCCAGCAGTAAGGGGTGGGAGACCCAGTACTTC. Translating it yields CASSKGWETQYF.

This chain uses TRBV6-6 with TRBJ2-7; D possibly corresponds to TRBD1 (5 bases). The length of the CDR3 is 13 residues. The V end was cut by 7 bases, the J end by 4 bases, with 14 bases between. Germline V gene lookup returns CDR1 MNHNY and CDR2 SVGAGI (reference sequence). As DNA, the CDR3 is TGTGCCAGCATCGACGCGACAGAATACGAGCAGTACTTC. Translating gives CASIDATEYEQYF.

This chain connects TRBV7-2 to TRBJ1-2, with TRBD1 identical over 10 bases. V shed 5 bases and J 0 bases; nucleotides not matched to a gene: 9. The germline V gene has CDR1 SGHTA and CDR2 FQGNSA. The CDR3 is made up of 17 amino acids. This CDR3 is CASSLTRTGGTNYGYTF. The CDR3 DNA sequence: TGTGCCAGCAGCCTTACCAGGACAGGGGGAACTAACTATGGCTACACCTTC.